The present entry profiles one T cell receptor (beta chain) with its context. The antigen remains unidentified. The table came from immunoSEQ multiplex PCR; TCRdb's copy has only in-frame clones and leaves some out. The table records more than 15,000 clones, about four fifths of them present only once. These data are taken from a study of PD-1 blockade in mismatch repair-deficient tumors. Study outcomes and limitations: Tumor-resident clones, often undetectable pretreatment in blood, expanded then contracted after pembrolizumab.

Mismatch repair deficiency was confirmed in all patients, by PCR or immunohistochemistry. V dropped 5 bases and J dropped 7; count of bases not matched to a gene: 12. Germline CDR1 is SEHNR and CDR2 is FQNEAQ (reference sequence). This CDR3 has 16 residues. The sample here was PBMCs, taken 4 weeks after starting pembrolizumab. The receptor was isolated from an adult with mismatch repair-deficient cancer. This sequence joins TRBV7-9 and TRBJ1-5, with TRBD1 matching 9 bases. The CDR3 coding sequence is TGTGCCAGCAGCGAAGCCGGGACAGGGACTTCCCAGCCCCAGCATTTT. It is translated as CASSEAGTGTSQPQHF. Full variable domain (rest looked up from reference TRBV7-9 and TRBJ1-5): DTGVSQNPRHKITKRGQNVTFRCDPISEHNRLYWYRQTLGQGPEFLTYFQNEAQLEKSRLLSDRFSAERPKGSFSTLEIQRTEQGDSAMYLCASSEAGTGTSQPQHFGDGTRLSIL.